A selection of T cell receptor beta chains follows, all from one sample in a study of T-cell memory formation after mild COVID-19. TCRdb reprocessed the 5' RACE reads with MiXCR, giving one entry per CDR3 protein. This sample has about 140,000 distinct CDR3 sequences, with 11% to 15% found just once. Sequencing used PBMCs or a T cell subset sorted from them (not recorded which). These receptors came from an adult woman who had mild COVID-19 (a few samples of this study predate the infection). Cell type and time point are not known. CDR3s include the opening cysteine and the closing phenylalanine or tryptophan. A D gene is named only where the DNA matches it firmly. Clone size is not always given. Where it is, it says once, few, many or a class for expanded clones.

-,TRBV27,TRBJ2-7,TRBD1,TGTGCCAGCATTGGGACAGGGTACTACGAGCAGTACTTC,CASIGTGYYEQYF
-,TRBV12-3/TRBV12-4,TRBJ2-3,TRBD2,TGTGCCAGCAGTTTAGCGCTGGGGTCCTTGCGGGAGGGGGCAGATACGCAGTATTTT,CASSLALGSLREGADTQYF
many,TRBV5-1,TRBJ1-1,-,TGCGCCAGCAGCCCCGAGACAGCTCAAACTGAAGCTTTCTTT,CASSPETAQTEAFF
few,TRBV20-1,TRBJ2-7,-,TGCAGTGCTAGAGTGAAAGAACACCTTTCCTACGAGCAGTACTTC,CSARVKEHLSYEQYF
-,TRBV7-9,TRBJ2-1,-,TGTGCCAGCAGCTTAGTAGGATTAGGCGATGAGCAGTTCTTC,CASSLVGLGDEQFF
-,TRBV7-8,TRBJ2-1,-,TGTGCCAGCAGCTTATCACAGATCAATGAGCAGTTCTTC,CASSLSQINEQFF
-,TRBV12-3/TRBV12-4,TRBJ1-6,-,TGTGCCAGCAGTTTAGAGGGACACATCCGGGAGTCACCCCTCCACTTT,CASSLEGHIRESPLHF
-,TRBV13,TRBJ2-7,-,TGTGCCAGCAGCTTAGGAGTCGGCAGTTACTACGAGCAGTACTTC,CASSLGVGSYYEQYF
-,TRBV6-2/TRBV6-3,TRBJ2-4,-,TGTGCCAGCAGTTACCCTTCTGGAGGGGGTCACAACATTCAGTACTTC,CASSYPSGGGHNIQYF
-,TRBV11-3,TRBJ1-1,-,TGTGCCAGCAGCTTAGTGGTAACAGGACTCATGAACACTGAAGCTTTCTTT,CASSLVVTGLMNTEAFF
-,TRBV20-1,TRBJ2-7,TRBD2,TGCAGTGCACAGCACGGACTAGCGGCCTCCTACGAGCAGTACTTC,CSAQHGLAASYEQYF
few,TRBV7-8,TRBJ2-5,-,TGTGCCAGCAGCACGCCTAGGCGGGCGGGCGGGGAGACCCAGTACTTC,CASSTPRRAGGETQYF
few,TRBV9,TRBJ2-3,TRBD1,TGTGCCAGCAGCGCCAATACAGGGGCCTCTTACACAGATACGCAGTATTTT,CASSANTGASYTDTQYF
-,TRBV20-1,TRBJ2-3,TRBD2,TGCAGTGCTAGAGTTAGTACTAGCGGAATCACAGATACGCAGTATTTT,CSARVSTSGITDTQYF
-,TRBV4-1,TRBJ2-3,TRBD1,TGCGCCAGCAGCTCACCATCTTGGGACAGGGGAGATACGCAGTATTTT,CASSSPSWDRGDTQYF
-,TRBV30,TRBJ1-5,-,TGTGCCTGGAGTGGTCGGACTTATAGCAATCAGCCCCAGCATTTT,CAWSGRTYSNQPQHF
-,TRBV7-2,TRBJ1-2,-,TGTGCCAGCAGCCCCAACCTTATTGAAGGCTACACCTTC,CASSPNLIEGYTF
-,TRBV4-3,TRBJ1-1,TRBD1,TGCGCCAGCAGCCTCCACATAGGAGACAGGGGTAACACTGAAGCTTTCTTT,CASSLHIGDRGNTEAFF
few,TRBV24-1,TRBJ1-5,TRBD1,TGTGCCACCAGTGATTGTCCGGGACAGGGTAGATTTTGCAATCAGCCCCAGCATTTT,CATSDCPGQGRFCNQPQHF
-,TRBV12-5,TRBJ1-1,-,TGTGCTAGTGGTTTTCACAGGGATCAAGCTTTCTTT,CASGFHRDQAFF
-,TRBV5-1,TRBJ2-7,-,TGCGCCAGCAGCCCCACATGGGGACCCTACGAGCAGTACTTC,CASSPTWGPYEQYF
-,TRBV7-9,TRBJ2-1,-,TGTGCCAGCAGGGGGGCTAATGAGCAGTTCTTC,CASRGANEQFF
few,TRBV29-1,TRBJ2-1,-,TGCAGCGTTGAAGGGGCGGAGATGGGCAGCTACAATGAGCAGTTCTTC,CSVEGAEMGSYNEQFF
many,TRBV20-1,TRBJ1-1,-,TGCCGCGCCCCGTTACGGACCGCACCCGCTGAAGCTTTCTTT,CRAPLRTAPAEAFF
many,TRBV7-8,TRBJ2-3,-,TGTGCCAGCATCCCCGGACAGCACACAGATACGCAGTATTTT,CASIPGQHTDTQYF
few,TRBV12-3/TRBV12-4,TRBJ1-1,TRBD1,TGTGCCAGCAGTTCCCGGACAGGGGGGAACACTGAAGCTTTCTTT,CASSSRTGGNTEAFF
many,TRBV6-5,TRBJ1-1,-,TGTGCCAGCAGTCCGACGGGGAACACTGAAGCTTTCTTT,CASSPTGNTEAFF
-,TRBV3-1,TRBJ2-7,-,TGTGCCAGCAGCCAAGAAACCGGCGTCTACGAGCAGTACTTC,CASSQETGVYEQYF
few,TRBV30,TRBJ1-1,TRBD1,TGTGCCTGGAGTTTCCCGGGACAGGGGCCAGGAACTGAAGCTTTCTTT,CAWSFPGQGPGTEAFF
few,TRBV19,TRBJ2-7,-,TGTGCCAGTAGTATTGAGAGGAGGCGGGGAAGCTCCTACGAGCAGTACTTC,CASSIERRRGSSYEQYF
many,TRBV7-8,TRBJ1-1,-,TGTGCCAGCAGCCCAATTGACAGGTTAGGGAACACTGAAGCTTTCTTT,CASSPIDRLGNTEAFF
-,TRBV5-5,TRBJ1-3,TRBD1,TGTGCCAGCAGCCCTCGACAGGGGCCTGGAAACACCATATATTTT,CASSPRQGPGNTIYF
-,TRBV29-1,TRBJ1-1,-,TGCAGCGTCAAAGGCACCTCTAGTGTGGCTTTCTTT,CSVKGTSSVAFF
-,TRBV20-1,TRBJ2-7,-,TGCAGTGCTAGGCGACTAGACTACGAGCAGTACTTC,CSARRLDYEQYF
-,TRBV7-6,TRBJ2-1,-,TGTGCCAGCAGCCCCCCTGGAGAATACAATGAGCAGTTCTTC,CASSPPGEYNEQFF
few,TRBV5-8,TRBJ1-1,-,TGTGCCAGCACCCCAGGAGGGAGGAACACTGAAGCTTTCTTT,CASTPGGRNTEAFF
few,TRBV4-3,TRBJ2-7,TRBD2,TGCGCCAGCAGCCAAGATCGGACTAGCTTCTACGAGCAGTACTTC,CASSQDRTSFYEQYF
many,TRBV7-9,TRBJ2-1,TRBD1,TGTGCCAGCAGCTTAGAGGGACAGGGGTACAATGAGCAGTTCTTC,CASSLEGQGYNEQFF
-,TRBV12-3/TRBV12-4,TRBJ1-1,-,TGTGCCAGCAGTTTTTGGGGAAGAGACACTGAAGCTTTCTTT,CASSFWGRDTEAFF
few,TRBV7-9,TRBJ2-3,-,TGTGCCAGCAGCTCGAGGGCTAGCGGCACAGATACGCAGTATTTT,CASSSRASGTDTQYF
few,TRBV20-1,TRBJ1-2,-,TGCAGTGCTAGACCCCCGATAGGAAGGGTGGATGGCTACACCTTC,CSARPPIGRVDGYTF
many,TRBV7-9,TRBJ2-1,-,TGTGCCAGCAGCTTAGGAGTGGTAGGTGAGCAGTTCTTC,CASSLGVVGEQFF
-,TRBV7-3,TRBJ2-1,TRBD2,TGTGCCAGCAGCGCGCGGACTAGCGGGGTCTACAATGAGCAGTTCTTC,CASSARTSGVYNEQFF
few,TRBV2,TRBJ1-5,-,TGTGCCTCCGGCTGGGTCACGAATCAGCCCCAGCATTTT,CASGWVTNQPQHF
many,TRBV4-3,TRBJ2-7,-,TGCGCCAGCAGCCAAGCACCAGGCACCTACGAGCAGTACTTC,CASSQAPGTYEQYF
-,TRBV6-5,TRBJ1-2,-,TGTGCCAGCAGTTACCAATATCCGGGAGAGGGGACTAACTATGGCTACACCTTC,CASSYQYPGEGTNYGYTF
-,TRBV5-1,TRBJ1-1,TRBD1,TGCGCCAGCAGGAGGACAGGGCAAGACACTGAAGCTTTCTTT,CASRRTGQDTEAFF
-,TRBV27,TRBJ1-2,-,TGTGCCAGCAGTTTCCAGGGTTTCTCAGGGAACTATGGCTACACCTTC,CASSFQGFSGNYGYTF
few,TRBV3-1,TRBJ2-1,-,TGTGCCAGCAGCCAAGAGATAGCGGACAATGAGCAGTTCTTC,CASSQEIADNEQFF
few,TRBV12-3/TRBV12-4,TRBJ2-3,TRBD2,TGTGCCAGCAGTTCCCCCGTAAGCACTAGCGGCACAGATACGCAGTATTTT,CASSSPVSTSGTDTQYF
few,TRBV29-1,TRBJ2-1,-,TGCAGCGTTGCCCCAAGCAGGGAGAATCACAATGAGCAGTTCTTC,CSVAPSRENHNEQFF
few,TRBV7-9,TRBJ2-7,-,TGTGCCAGCAGCTTCCGGGGTGGGGATCTCTACGAGCAGTACTTC,CASSFRGGDLYEQYF
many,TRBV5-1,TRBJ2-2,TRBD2,TGCGCCAGCAGCTGGACAGAGCGACTAGCGGAGCCCACCGGGGAGCTGTTTTTT,CASSWTERLAEPTGELFF
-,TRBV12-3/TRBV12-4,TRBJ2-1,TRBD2,TGTGCCAGCAGACTAGCGGGAGGCAGCTACAATGAGCAGTTCTTC,CASRLAGGSYNEQFF